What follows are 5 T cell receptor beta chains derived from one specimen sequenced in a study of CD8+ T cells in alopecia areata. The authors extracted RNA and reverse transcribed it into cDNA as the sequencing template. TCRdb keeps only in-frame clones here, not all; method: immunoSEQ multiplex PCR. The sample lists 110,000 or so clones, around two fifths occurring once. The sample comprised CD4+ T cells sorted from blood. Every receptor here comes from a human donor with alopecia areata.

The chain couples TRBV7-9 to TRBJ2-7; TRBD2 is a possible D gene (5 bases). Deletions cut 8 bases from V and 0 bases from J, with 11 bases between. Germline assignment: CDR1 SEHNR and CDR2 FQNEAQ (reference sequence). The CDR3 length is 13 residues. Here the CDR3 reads CASGLGSSYEQYF. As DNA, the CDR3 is TGTGCCAGCGGCCTAGGGAGCTCCTACGAGCAGTACTTC.

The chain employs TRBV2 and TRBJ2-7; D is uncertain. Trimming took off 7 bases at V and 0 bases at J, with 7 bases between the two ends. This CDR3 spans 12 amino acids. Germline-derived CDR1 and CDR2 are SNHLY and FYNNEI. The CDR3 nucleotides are TGTGCCAGCACTCCGGTCTCCTACGAGCAGTACTTC. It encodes CASTPVSYEQYF.

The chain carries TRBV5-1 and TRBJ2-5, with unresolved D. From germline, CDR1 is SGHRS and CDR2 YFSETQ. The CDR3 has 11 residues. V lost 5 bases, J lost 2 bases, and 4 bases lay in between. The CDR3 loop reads CASREQETQYF. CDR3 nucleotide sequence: TGCGCCAGCAGGGAACAAGAGACCCAGTACTTC.

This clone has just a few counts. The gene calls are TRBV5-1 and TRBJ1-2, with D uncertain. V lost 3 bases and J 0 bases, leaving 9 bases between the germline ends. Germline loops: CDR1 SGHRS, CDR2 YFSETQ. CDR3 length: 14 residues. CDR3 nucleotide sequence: TGCGCCAGCAGCTCCGCGTTGGCTAACTATGGCTACACCTTC. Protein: CASSSALANYGYTF. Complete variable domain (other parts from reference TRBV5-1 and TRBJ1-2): KAGVTQTPRYLIKTRGQQVTLSCSPISGHRSVSWYQQTPGQGLQFLFEYFSETQRNKGNFPGRFSGRQFSNSRSEMNVSTLELGDSALYLCASSSALANYGYTFGSGTRLTVV.

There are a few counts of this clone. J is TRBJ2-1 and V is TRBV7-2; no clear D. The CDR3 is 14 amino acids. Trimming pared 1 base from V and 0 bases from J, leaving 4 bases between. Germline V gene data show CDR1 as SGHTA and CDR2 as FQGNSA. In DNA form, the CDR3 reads TGTGCCAGCAGCTTAGACGGCTCCTACAATGAGCAGTTCTTC. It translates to CASSLDGSYNEQFF.